These 2 T cell receptor beta chains came from one sample sequenced in a study of T-cell memory formation after mild COVID-19. TCRdb reprocessed the 5' RACE reads with MiXCR, giving one entry per CDR3 protein. Of just over 350,000 distinct CDR3 sequences listed, roughly an eighth were seen once; the top ten hold around a fifth. The sample was PBMCs or a T cell subset sorted from them (not recorded which). The receptors here all came from a man in his late teens or twenties who had mild COVID-19 (a few samples of this study predate the infection). Cell type and time point are not known.

This clonotype occurred a few times. The rearrangement links TRBV10-3 to TRBJ1-5; no reliable D call. The germline V gene has CDR1 ENHRY and CDR2 SYGVKD. The CDR3 spans 13 residues. V lost 6 bases and J lost 6, with 12 bases in between. Written as DNA, the CDR3 is TGTGCCATCAGACCGGACGAGATTCAGCCCCAGCATTTT. It encodes CAIRPDEIQPQHF.

This clonotype was counted many times. The genes are TRBV29-1 and TRBJ2-6; the D gene is possibly TRBD1 (6 bases). Germline V lookup: CDR1 SQVTM, CDR2 ANQGSEA. This CDR3 has 16 amino acids. The V end was cut by 3 bases, the J end by 0 bases, with 12 bases between. Here the CDR3 reads CSVERDTDSGANVLTF. The CDR3 DNA reads as TGCAGCGTTGAGAGGGACACTGACTCTGGGGCCAACGTCCTGACTTTC.